The sequence of this T cell receptor (beta chain) was determined in a study of OX40 agonist ivuxolimab in advanced cancers. Study-level background: Ivuxolimab, which targeted the costimulatory receptor OX40 (CD134), was an agonistic, fully human IgG2 monoclonal antibody. Intravenous ivuxolimab was administered to patients every 2 weeks at six dose levels: 0.01, 0.1, 0.3, 1.5, 3 and 10 mg/kg. Of the roughly 50 dose-escalation patients, hepatocellular carcinoma was present in approximately 20, melanoma in roughly 15, renal cell carcinoma in 9 and head and neck cancer in 9. In the dose-escalation cohort, around four fifths of patients were male, and the mean age was roughly 60 years, with a range of roughly 20 to 80. Patients were allowed to have had prior anti-PD-1, anti-PD-L1 or anti-CTLA-4 therapy, and roughly 40% of the dose-escalation patients had been treated with checkpoint inhibitors. Partial responses were achieved by three dose-escalation patients, of whom one had hepatocellular carcinoma and two had cutaneous melanoma. The point of sequencing TCRbeta in the periphery was to test whether ivuxolimab changed TCR sequence diversity and drove clonal T-cell expansion. The paper covers the monotherapy dose-escalation part of the phase I ivuxolimab trial, which included N of about 56 patients.

In the case of this clone: What this receptor recognizes is not known. No base qualities exist here, and no much larger clone lies one base off it.

The trial excluded patients who had a history of autoimmune disease or were on systemic immunosuppression. Peripheral blood for TCR sequencing was collected from all dose cohorts at baseline, on cycle 4 day 1, and on cycle 7 day 1. Samples were obtained from an open-label, multicenter, first-in-human phase I dose-escalation trial of ivuxolimab. The trial enrolled adults with locally advanced or metastatic head and neck squamous cell, hepatocellular, melanoma or renal cell carcinoma. Before TCR sequencing, CD4+ T cells and CD8+ T cells were sorted from peripheral blood as separate populations. Looking up the germline V gene yields CDR1 MGHRA and CDR2 YSYEKL. V and J are truncated by 4 bases and 0 bases respectively, leaving an intervening sequence of 13 bases. The CDR3 goes from the cysteine to the phenylalanine over 16 residues. The read is trimmed to its CDR3 DNA, 48 bases read in frame from base 1.

Genomic DNA was isolated from the sorted cells so that the TCRbeta CDR3 region could be sequenced. The immunoSEQ Assay was used to sequence the TCRbeta CDR3 regions. Held by TCRdb, this immuneACCESS table contains in-frame sequences only and omits some clones. Under half of the omission traces to an unresolved V gene where checked; the cause of the rest is unknown. The sample contains about 75,000 clones, 70% to 90% of them found a single time. Roughly a sixth of the sample is in the top ten clones. Study-wide findings and limitations: In the 0.1-3.0 mg/kg groups, partial responders were among the patients with the lowest normalized peripheral clonal expansion, particularly in CD8+ T cells. Low levels of normalized T-cell clonal expansion were also seen in some nonresponding patients. At doses of 0.1 to 3.0 mg/kg, clonal expansion of both CD4+ and CD8+ blood T cells was observed from baseline to week 6. The antigen specificity of the peripheral T cells that underwent clonal expansion was not determined. After ivuxolimab, CD8+ T cells had more expanded clones than CD4+ T cells on average.

The origin of this receptor is an adult with an advanced solid tumor such as melanoma, head and neck, liver or kidney cancer. This receptor chain uses TRBV4-1 and TRBJ2-4; no confident D gene assignment can be made. The source was CD4+ or CD8+ T cells sorted from blood, collected in a trial of the OX40 agonist ivuxolimab. The CDR3 reads as follows: CASSPQRFLAKNIQYF. The DNA sequence is as follows: TGCGCCAGCAGCCCGCAAAGGTTTTTAGCCAAAAACATTCAGTACTTC.